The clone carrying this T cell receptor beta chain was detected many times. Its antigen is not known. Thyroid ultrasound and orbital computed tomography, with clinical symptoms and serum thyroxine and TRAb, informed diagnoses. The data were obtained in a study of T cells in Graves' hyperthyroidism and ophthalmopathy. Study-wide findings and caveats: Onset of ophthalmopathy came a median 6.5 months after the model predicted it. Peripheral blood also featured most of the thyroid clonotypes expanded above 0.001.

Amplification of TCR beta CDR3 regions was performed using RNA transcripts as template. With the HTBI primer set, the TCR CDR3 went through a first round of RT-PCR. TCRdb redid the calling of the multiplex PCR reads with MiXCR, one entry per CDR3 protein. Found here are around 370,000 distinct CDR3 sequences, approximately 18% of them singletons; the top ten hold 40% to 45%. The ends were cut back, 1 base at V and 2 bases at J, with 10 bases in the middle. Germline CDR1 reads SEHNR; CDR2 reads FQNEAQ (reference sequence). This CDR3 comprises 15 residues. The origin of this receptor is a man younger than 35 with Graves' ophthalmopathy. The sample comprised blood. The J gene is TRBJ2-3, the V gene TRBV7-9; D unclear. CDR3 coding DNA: TGTGCCAGCAGCTTAGGTCCAGCGCACACAGATACGCAGTATTTT. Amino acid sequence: CASSLGPAHTDTQYF.